These 27 T cell receptor beta chains were all obtained from the same sample, sequenced in a study of blood T cell repertoires in COVID-19. The assay was immunoSEQ multiplex PCR, and TCRdb's table has in-frame clones only and misses some. The sample lists 100,000 to 120,000 clones; approximately 81% were seen once. Material: peripheral blood. These receptors all stem from a human donor in a cohort sampled during active COVID-19.

The chain links TRBV5-1 to TRBJ1-1, with a weak D call TRBD1 (5 bases). Germline loops: CDR1 SGHRS, CDR2 YFSETQ. The CDR3 consists of 14 residues. V was clipped by 4 bases and J by 5 bases, with 15 bases between them. CDR3 amino acids: CASSPRGVGTEAFF. DNA for the CDR3: TGCGCCAGCAGCCCGCGGGGGGTTGGGACTGAAGCTTTCTTT.

The V gene is TRBV11-2, the J gene TRBJ2-1; no clear D. Between the trimmed V and J ends, which lost 6 bases and 7 bases, there was a span of 10 bases. Germline V gene sequence: CDR1 SGHAT, CDR2 FQNNGV. This CDR3 has 12 amino acids. The CDR3 region has the DNA TGTGCCAGCAGTCCAGTGCGGAATGAGCAGTTCTTC. This translates into CASSPVRNEQFF.

This clone was detected a few times. The rearrangement uses TRBV19 and TRBJ1-5, with TRBD1 as a possible D gene (5 bases). CDR1 and CDR2 (germline): LNHDA, SQIVND (reference sequence). This CDR3 comprises 14 residues. V gave up 3 bases and J gave up 3 bases, with 9 bases separating them. The CDR3 DNA sequence: TGTGCCAGTAGTATCGGACACTACAATCAGCCCCAGCATTTT. Its protein is CASSIGHYNQPQHF.

The V call is TRBV5-1, the J call TRBJ1-6, with 7 nucleotides matching TRBD1. This CDR3 has 14 residues. CDR1 is SGHRS and CDR2 is YFSETQ in the germline V gene. Trimming at V came to 0 bases and at J to 9 bases, leaving 3 bases not matched to a gene. In nucleotides, the CDR3 is TGCGCCAGCAGCTTGGGACAGGGAGGTTCACCCCTCCACTTT. As protein: CASSLGQGGSPLHF. The full variable domain, its missing parts supplied by reference TRBV5-1 and TRBJ1-6, is KAGVTQTPRYLIKTRGQQVTLSCSPISGHRSVSWYQQTPGQGLQFLFEYFSETQRNKGNFPGRFSGRQFSNSRSEMNVSTLELGDSALYLCASSLGQGGSPLHFGNGTRLTVT.

This chain connects TRBV5-8 to TRBJ2-2; weak D call: TRBD1 (6 bases). This CDR3 is 16 amino acids long. Germline V CDR1 and CDR2: SGHTS, YDEGEE. Deletions cut 7 bases from V and 4 bases from J, with 20 bases between. The CDR3 coding sequence is TGTGCCAGCCCCCCCAAAACGGACAGATCCACCGGGGAGCTGTTTTTT. It yields the protein CASPPKTDRSTGELFF.

Here the CDR3 DNA reads TGCGCCAGCAGCTCCGCAGGGGTTTTAGACACTGAAGCTTTCTTT. Protein: CASSSAGVLDTEAFF. V is TRBV5-1 and J is TRBJ1-1; D possibly corresponds to TRBD1 (6 bases). V lost 3 bases and J 3 bases, leaving 15 bases between the germline ends. From germline, CDR1 is SGHRS and CDR2 YFSETQ. The CDR3 loop spans 15 amino acids.

The gene calls are TRBV4-1 and TRBJ1-5; D remains unclear. Germline V gene data show CDR1 as MGHRA and CDR2 as YSYEKL. V dropped 1 base and J dropped 2 bases, with 18 bases sitting between them. This CDR3 spans 18 amino acids. The CDR3 DNA follows: TGCGCCAGCAGCCAAGCCCCGGGGAGGGCGTCGGGCAATCAGCCCCAGCATTTT. Residues: CASSQAPGRASGNQPQHF.

The sample holds one count of this clone. The chain combines TRBV9 with TRBJ2-3; 9 bases are a match to TRBD2. The CDR3 is 14 residues long. The ends lost 1 base at V and 3 bases at J; junction bases unmatched: 0. Germline values: CDR1 SGDLS, CDR2 YYNGEE. The DNA for the CDR3 is TGTGCCAGCAGCGTAACTAGCGGGACAGATACGCAGTATTTT. This gives the protein CASSVTSGTDTQYF.

This chain links TRBV9 with TRBJ2-3; 8 bases agree with TRBD2. The trim removed 2 bases at V and 1 base at J, leaving 21 bases unmatched. Germline CDR1 is SGDLS and CDR2 is YYNGEE. The CDR3 length is 21 residues. CDR3 protein: CASSVPGTRGGARFGTDTQYF. Here the CDR3 DNA reads TGTGCCAGCAGCGTCCCCGGGACTAGGGGGGGGGCCCGGTTTGGCACAGATACGCAGTATTTT.

This clone was seen more than once but under ten times. The CDR3 loop is CASSLARGTEQYF. As DNA, the CDR3 is TGTGCCAGCAGCTTGGCCCGGGGAACAGAGCAGTACTTC. J is TRBJ2-7 and V is TRBV5-8; perhaps TRBD2 as D (5 bases). Trimming cost V 0 bases and J 7 bases, with 11 bases left between them. CDR3 length: 13 amino acids. Germline CDR1 reads SGHTS; CDR2 reads YDEGEE.

This sequence joins TRBV6-5 and TRBJ1-2, with TRBD1 as a possible D gene (5 bases). V was trimmed by 6 bases and J by 5 bases, leaving 13 bases between them. The CDR3 has 13 residues. CDR1 and CDR2 (germline): MNHEY, SVGAGI. The CDR3 loop is CASSGGGNYGYTF. Written as DNA, the CDR3 is TGTGCCAGCAGCGGGGGGGGGAATTATGGCTACACCTTC.

The J gene is TRBJ1-6, the V gene TRBV7-9; 8 bases fit TRBD1. The germline gives CDR1 SEHNR, CDR2 FQNEAQ (reference sequence). V was pared by 3 bases and J by 9 bases, with 10 bases of the junction left unmatched. The CDR3 runs 16 residues. CDR3 bases: TGTGCCAGCAGCTTGCCGGGACAGGAGGAAGGTTCACCCCTCCACTTT. Translated: CASSLPGQEEGSPLHF.

This clone was found a few times. This rearrangement joins TRBV6-5 to TRBJ1-6; D gene uncertain. Trimming took off 6 bases at V and 10 bases at J, with 10 bases between the two ends. The length of the CDR3 is 12 residues. Germline CDR1 and CDR2: MNHEY and SVGAGI. The CDR3 DNA follows: TGTGCCAGCAGCGACTTCGGGTCACCCCTCCACTTT. It is translated as CASSDFGSPLHF.

This chain connects TRBV14 to TRBJ2-3; 7 nucleotides match TRBD1. The CDR3 is 17 residues long. After removal of 1 base from V and 4 bases from J, the junction contained 11 bases not matched to a gene. CDR1 SGHDN and CDR2 FVKESK come from the germline V gene. As DNA, the CDR3 is TGTGCCAGCAGCCAAGTGAGAGGGGGCTATGGAGCAGATACGCAGTATTTT. It encodes CASSQVRGGYGADTQYF.

The V and J genes are TRBV30 and TRBJ2-3; D ambiguous. Trimming removed 2 bases from V and 3 bases from J, with 12 bases in between. The CDR3 consists of 14 residues. The V gene's germline CDR1 is GTSNPN and CDR2 SVGIG (reference sequence). The CDR3 reads CAWSHRFITDTQYF. The CDR3 region has the DNA TGTGCCTGGAGTCACAGATTTATAACAGATACGCAGTATTTT.

CDR3 residues: CASSSPQGTNEKLFF. CDR3 coding DNA: TGTGCCAGCAGTTCCCCACAGGGAACTAATGAAAAACTGTTTTTT. The chain carries TRBV28 and TRBJ1-4; a possible D gene is TRBD1 (6 bases). The ends were cut back, 4 bases at V and 1 base at J, with 10 bases in the middle. In germline, CDR1 is MDHEN, CDR2 SYDVKM. The CDR3 extends over 15 amino acids.

V gene TRBV6-5 combines with J gene TRBJ2-7; D perhaps matches TRBD1 (6 bases). The CDR3 totals 14 residues. Germline V gene lookup returns CDR1 MNHEY and CDR2 SVGAGI. The germline V and J ends were trimmed by 6 bases and 3 bases, with 15 bases remaining between them. Here the CDR3 DNA reads TGTGCCAGCAGAGCTGGGGGCTGGGGCTACGAGCAGTACTTC. Its protein is CASRAGGWGYEQYF.

The chain carries TRBV27 and TRBJ1-2; no reliable D call. CDR1 and CDR2 (germline): MNHEY, SMNVEV (reference sequence). This CDR3 contains 15 residues. Trimming removed 5 bases from V and 0 bases from J, with 13 bases in between. In DNA, the CDR3 is TGTGCCAGCAGTCCTTATGCGAGTGCTAACTATGGCTACACCTTC. The encoded protein is CASSPYASANYGYTF.

This clone occurred a few times. The rearrangement joins TRBV3-1 (or the pseudogene TRBV3-2) to TRBJ1-2, with TRBD1 matching 12 bases. CDR1 is LGHDT and CDR2 is YNNKEL in the germline V gene (reference sequence). The CDR3 has 17 residues. V shed 0 bases, J shed 8 bases, and the junction held 10 bases outside the gene matches. The CDR3 region is CASSQEGKRGTGGGYTF. DNA for the CDR3: TGTGCCAGCAGCCAAGAAGGAAAGAGAGGGACAGGGGGCGGCTACACCTTC.

The chain joins TRBV25-1 to TRBJ1-6, with 7 bases fitting TRBD1. The CDR3 contains 15 residues. Germline V gene lookup returns CDR1 MGHDK and CDR2 SYGVNS. J lost 7 bases, V lost 2 bases, and 5 bases had no gene match. For the CDR3, the DNA is TGTGCCAGCAGTGAACCGACAGGGTACAATTCACCCCTCCACTTT. This encodes CASSEPTGYNSPLHF.

V is TRBV7-8 and J is TRBJ2-7; 9 nucleotides match TRBD1. The CDR3 spans 18 residues. CDR1 SGHVS and CDR2 FQNEAQ come from the germline V gene. Losses at the gene ends were 5 bases for V and 2 bases for J; bases not matched to a gene: 16. CDR3 in amino acids: CASSARTGALPPTYEQYF. The CDR3 nucleotides are TGTGCCAGCAGCGCACGGACAGGGGCACTCCCCCCAACCTACGAGCAGTACTTC.

The CDR3 here is CASSPRTSGGNEQFF. The CDR3 DNA is TGTGCCAGCAGCCCCCGGACTAGCGGGGGCAATGAGCAGTTCTTC. The chain links TRBV3-1 (or the pseudogene TRBV3-2) to TRBJ2-1, with 13 bases matching TRBD2. The V gene end was trimmed by 4 bases and the J gene end by 6 bases; junction bases not matched to a gene: 3. Germline V gene data show CDR1 as LGHDT and CDR2 as YNNKEL (reference sequence). CDR3 size: 15 residues.

The chain carries TRBV11-3 and TRBJ1-1, with TRBD1 matching over 9 bases. The CDR3 totals 13 residues. Trimming removed 5 bases from V and 8 bases from J; junction bases left unmatched: 6. The germline gives CDR1 SGHNT, CDR2 YENEEA. CDR3 sequence: CASSALTGGEAFF. The CDR3 nucleotides read TGTGCCAGCAGCGCCTTGACAGGGGGGGAAGCTTTCTTT.

V is TRBV18 and J is TRBJ2-7; D may be TRBD2 (5 bases). This CDR3 has 13 residues. Per germline, CDR1 KGHSH and CDR2 LQKENI. V lost 3 bases to trimming and J lost 7 bases, with 13 bases between them. The DNA of the CDR3 is TGTGCCAGCTCACCCTCGGACTCCCGTGAGCAGTACTTC. As protein: CASSPSDSREQYF.

The chain is built from TRBV7-9 and TRBJ2-7, with 7 positions matching TRBD2. Germline CDR1 SEHNR, CDR2 FQNEAQ (reference sequence). The CDR3 has 13 residues. With V trimmed by 4 bases and J by 3 bases, 3 bases remained unmatched. CDR3 region: CASSWGGNYEQYF. CDR3 DNA: TGTGCCAGCAGCTGGGGAGGGAACTACGAGCAGTACTTC.

This clone showed up just once. This chain uses TRBV12-5 with TRBJ2-7; no clear D. The CDR3 loop spans 11 amino acids. Trimming removed 6 bases at V and 3 bases at J, with 6 bases between. Germline V lookup: CDR1 LGHNT, CDR2 FRNRAP. The CDR3 nucleotides are TGTGCTAGTGGGGGCCTCTACGAGCAGTACTTC. Protein sequence: CASGGLYEQYF.

This sequence joins TRBV27 and TRBJ1-1; D perhaps matches TRBD1 (5 bases). Trimming took 2 bases from V and 3 from J, leaving 13 bases between them. CDR1 is MNHEY, CDR2 SMNVEV, per germline (reference sequence). The CDR3 runs 15 residues. The CDR3 DNA reads as TGTGCCAGCAGTTTAAATCCCGGCAGGGACACTGAAGCTTTCTTT. As protein: CASSLNPGRDTEAFF.